Included here is one T cell receptor beta chain sequence, with context. Antigen specificity is unknown. This entry is derived from a study of T cell responses to AZD1222 COVID-19 vaccine. Study-level findings and limits: In the spike-specific TCR repertoire, nearly half reportedly target unmutated variant regions. No repertoire was sampled before or during the peak T cell response, only after it. With two AZD1222 doses given, Spike-specific TCR breadth and depth both rose. The donor cohort was predominantly white British with a female majority, and clonal diversity may have been underestimated.

TCRdb keeps only in-frame clones here, not all; method: immunoSEQ multiplex PCR. The sample consists of approximately 98,000 clones, roughly 90% of them appearing once. V shed 0 bases and J 2 bases; nucleotides not matched to a gene: 11. The CDR3 is 18 residues long. Germline-derived CDR1 and CDR2 are SGHRS and YFSETQ. The sequencing here drew on peripheral blood, taken on day 0 of MenACWY control vaccination. The receptor was isolated from an adult in good health. The rearrangement links TRBV5-1 to TRBJ2-5; 9 bases fit TRBD2. This CDR3 is CASSLGPLAAGGQETQYF. CDR3 sequence (DNA): TGCGCCAGCAGCTTGGGACCTTTGGCAGCGGGGGGACAAGAGACCCAGTACTTC.